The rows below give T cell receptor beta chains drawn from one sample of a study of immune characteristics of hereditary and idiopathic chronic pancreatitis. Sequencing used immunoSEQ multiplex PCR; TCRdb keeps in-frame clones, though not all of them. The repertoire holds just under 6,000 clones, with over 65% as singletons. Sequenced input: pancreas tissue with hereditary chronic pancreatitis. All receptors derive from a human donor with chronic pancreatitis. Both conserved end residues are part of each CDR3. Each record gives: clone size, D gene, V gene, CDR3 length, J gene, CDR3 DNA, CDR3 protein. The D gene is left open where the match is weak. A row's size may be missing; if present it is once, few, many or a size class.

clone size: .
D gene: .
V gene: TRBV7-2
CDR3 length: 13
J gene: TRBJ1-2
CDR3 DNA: TGTGCCAGCAGCTTGGACAGTAACTATGGCTACACCTTC
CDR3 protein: CASSLDSNYGYTF

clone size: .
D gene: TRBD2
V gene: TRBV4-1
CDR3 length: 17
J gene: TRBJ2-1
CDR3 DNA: TGCGCCAGCAGCCAAGATAGAGGACTAGCGATATACAATGAGCAGTTCTTC
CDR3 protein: CASSQDRGLAIYNEQFF

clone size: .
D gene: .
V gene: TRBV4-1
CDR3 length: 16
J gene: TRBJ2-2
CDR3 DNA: TGCGCCAGCAGCGACCCCTCGGGGGCCAACACCGGGGAGCTGTTTTTT
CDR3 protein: CASSDPSGANTGELFF

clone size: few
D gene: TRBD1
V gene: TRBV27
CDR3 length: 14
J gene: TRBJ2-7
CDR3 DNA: TGTGCCAGCAGTTCTTATACAGGGGGGAGGGAGCAGTACTTC
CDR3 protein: CASSSYTGGREQYF

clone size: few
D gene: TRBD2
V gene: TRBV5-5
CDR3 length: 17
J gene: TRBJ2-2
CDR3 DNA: TGTGCCAGCAGCCTTCCCTCGCCGAGACTAGCGGGGCGGGAGCTGTTTTTT
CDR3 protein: CASSLPSPRLAGRELFF

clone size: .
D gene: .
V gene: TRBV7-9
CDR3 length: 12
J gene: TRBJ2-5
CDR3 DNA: TGTGCCAGCAGCAAGGACGATCAGACCCAGTACTTC
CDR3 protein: CASSKDDQTQYF

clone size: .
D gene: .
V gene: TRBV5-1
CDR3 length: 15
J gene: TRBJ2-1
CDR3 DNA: TGCGCCAGCATCCGGGACCCAGGCTCCTACAATGAGCAGTTCTTC
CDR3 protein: CASIRDPGSYNEQFF

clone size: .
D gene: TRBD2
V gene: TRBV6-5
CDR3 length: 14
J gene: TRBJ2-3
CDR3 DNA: TGTGCCAGCAGACTAGCGGGGGCCACAGATACGCAGTATTTT
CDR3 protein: CASRLAGATDTQYF

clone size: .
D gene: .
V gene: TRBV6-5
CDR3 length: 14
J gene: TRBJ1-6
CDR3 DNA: TGTGCCAGCAGCCGGGGGCAGGGGAATTCACCCCTCCACTTT
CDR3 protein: CASSRGQGNSPLHF

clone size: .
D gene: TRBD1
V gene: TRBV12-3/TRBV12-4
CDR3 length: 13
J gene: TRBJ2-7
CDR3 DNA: TGTGCCAGCAGCCTCGGGGCCGGGACAGCGCAGTACTTC
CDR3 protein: CASSLGAGTAQYF

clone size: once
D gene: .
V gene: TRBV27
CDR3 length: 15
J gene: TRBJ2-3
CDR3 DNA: TGTGCCAGCAGTACCACTAGGGGTGGCACAGATACGCAGTATTTT
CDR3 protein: CASSTTRGGTDTQYF

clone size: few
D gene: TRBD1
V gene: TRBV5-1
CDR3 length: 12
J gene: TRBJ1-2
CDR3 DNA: TGCGCCAGCAGCACTACAGGGGTCGGCTACACCTTC
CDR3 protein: CASSTTGVGYTF

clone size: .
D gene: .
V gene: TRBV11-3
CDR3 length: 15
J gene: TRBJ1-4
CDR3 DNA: TGTGCCAGCAGCTTGAGAACGGAGTTTAACGAAAAACTGTTTTTT
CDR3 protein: CASSLRTEFNEKLFF

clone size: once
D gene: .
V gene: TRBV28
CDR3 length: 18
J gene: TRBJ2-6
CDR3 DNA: TGTGCCAGCAGTTTATTAGGGGGAGGGGGGGCGGGGGCCAACGTCCTGACTTTC
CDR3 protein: CASSLLGGGGAGANVLTF

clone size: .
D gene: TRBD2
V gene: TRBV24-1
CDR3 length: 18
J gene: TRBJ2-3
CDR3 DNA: TGTGCCACCAGTGGGGGAGGGCCGTTAGCGGGGAGCACAGATACGCAGTATTTT
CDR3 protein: CATSGGGPLAGSTDTQYF

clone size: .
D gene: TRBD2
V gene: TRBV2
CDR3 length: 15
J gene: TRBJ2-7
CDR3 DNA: TGTGCCAGCAGTGAGGCTAGCGGGGGGTCCTACGAGCAGTACTTC
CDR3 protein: CASSEASGGSYEQYF

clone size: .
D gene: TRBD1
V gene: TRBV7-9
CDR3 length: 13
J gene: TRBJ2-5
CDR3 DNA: TGTGCCAGCAGCTTGGGACAGGGCCAGACCCAGTACTTC
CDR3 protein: CASSLGQGQTQYF

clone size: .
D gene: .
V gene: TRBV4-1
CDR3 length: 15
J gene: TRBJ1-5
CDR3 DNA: TGCGCCAGCAGCCAAGGGGGGGAGGGCAATCAGCCCCAGCATTTT
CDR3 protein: CASSQGGEGNQPQHF

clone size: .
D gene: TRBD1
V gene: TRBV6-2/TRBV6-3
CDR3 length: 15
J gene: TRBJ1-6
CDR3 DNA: TGTGCCAGCAGTTACAGGGGGCCCTATAATTCACCCCTCCACTTT
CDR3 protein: CASSYRGPYNSPLHF

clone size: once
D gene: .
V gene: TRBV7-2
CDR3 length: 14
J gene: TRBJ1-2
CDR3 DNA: TGTGCCAGCAGCTTAGTCGGTTCAGGCATGGGCTACACCTTC
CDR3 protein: CASSLVGSGMGYTF

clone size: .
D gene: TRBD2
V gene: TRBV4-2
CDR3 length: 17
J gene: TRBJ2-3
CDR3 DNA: TGTGCCAGCAGCCAAGAACTAGCGGGGGGGCCCAAAGATACGCAGTATTTT
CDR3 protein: CASSQELAGGPKDTQYF

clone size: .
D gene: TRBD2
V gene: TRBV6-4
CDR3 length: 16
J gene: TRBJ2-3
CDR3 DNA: TGTGCCAGCAGTGACTCGGTAGCGGGGGGGACAGATACGCAGTATTTT
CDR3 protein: CASSDSVAGGTDTQYF

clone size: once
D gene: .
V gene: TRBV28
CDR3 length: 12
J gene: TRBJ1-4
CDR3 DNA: TGTGCCAGCAGCCCAGAGGGGATAGGACTGTTTTTT
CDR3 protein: CASSPEGIGLFF

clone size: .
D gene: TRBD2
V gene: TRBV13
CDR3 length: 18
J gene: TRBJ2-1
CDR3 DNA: TGTGCCAGCAGCCCGGGACTAGCGGGGGCCGATACCTACAATGAGCAGTTCTTC
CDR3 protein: CASSPGLAGADTYNEQFF

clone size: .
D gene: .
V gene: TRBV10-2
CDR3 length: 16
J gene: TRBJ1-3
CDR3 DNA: TGCGCCAGCAGTGAGTCGACGCCGGGACGAGGAAACACCATATATTTT
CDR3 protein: CASSESTPGRGNTIYF

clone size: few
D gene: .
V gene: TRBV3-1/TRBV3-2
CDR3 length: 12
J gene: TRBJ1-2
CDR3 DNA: TGTGCCAGCAGCCAAGGACCTCGGCACTACACCTTC
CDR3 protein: CASSQGPRHYTF

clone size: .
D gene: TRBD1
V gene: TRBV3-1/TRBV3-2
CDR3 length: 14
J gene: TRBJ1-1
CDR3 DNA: TGTGCCAGCAGGTACGGGACAGGGAGTACTGAAGCTTTCTTT
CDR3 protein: CASRYGTGSTEAFF

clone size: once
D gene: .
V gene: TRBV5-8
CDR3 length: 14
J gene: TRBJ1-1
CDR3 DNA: TGTGCCAGCAGCCCCCTCCTCGGGGGCACTGAAGCTTTCTTT
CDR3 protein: CASSPLLGGTEAFF

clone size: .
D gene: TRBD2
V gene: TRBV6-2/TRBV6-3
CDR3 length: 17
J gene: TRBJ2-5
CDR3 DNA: TGTGCCAGCAGCCTCGGGACTAGCGGGGACCTCCAAGAGACCCAGTACTTC
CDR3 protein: CASSLGTSGDLQETQYF

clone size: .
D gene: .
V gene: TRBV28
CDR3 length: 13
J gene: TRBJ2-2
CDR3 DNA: TGTGCCAGCAGTTTATGGGGTCCCGGGGAGCTGTTTTTT
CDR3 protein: CASSLWGPGELFF

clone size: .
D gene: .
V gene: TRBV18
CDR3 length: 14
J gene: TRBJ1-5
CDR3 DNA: TGTGCCAGCTCACCAACGACAGGTAATCAGCCCCAGCATTTT
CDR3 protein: CASSPTTGNQPQHF

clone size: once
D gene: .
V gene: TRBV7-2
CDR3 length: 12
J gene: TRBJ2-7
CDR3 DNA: TGTGCCAGCAGCTTAAATGGGGCAGGGTGGGACTTC
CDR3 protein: CASSLNGAGWDF

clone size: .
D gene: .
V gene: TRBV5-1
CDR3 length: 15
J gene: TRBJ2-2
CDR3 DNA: TGCGCCAGCAGCTTGGGGGGTGTCAGATCCGGGGAGCTGTTTTTT
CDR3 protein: CASSLGGVRSGELFF

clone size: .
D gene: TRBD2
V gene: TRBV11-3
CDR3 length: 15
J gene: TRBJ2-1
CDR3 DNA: TGTGCCAGCAGCTATCTAGCGGGGGGCTACAATGAGCAGTTCTTC
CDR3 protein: CASSYLAGGYNEQFF

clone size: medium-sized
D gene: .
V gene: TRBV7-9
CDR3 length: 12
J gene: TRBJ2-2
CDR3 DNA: TGTGCCAGCAGCTTTGACACCGGGGAGCTGTTTTTT
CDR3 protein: CASSFDTGELFF

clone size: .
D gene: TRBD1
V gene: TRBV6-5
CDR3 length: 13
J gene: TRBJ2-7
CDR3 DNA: TGTGCCAGCAGTTACAACAGGGGCCACGAGCAGTACTTC
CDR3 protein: CASSYNRGHEQYF

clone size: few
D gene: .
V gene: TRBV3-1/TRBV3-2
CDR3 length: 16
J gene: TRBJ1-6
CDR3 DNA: TGTGCCAGCAGCCAAGGTTGGGGCAACCGGGGTTCACCCCTCCACTTT
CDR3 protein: CASSQGWGNRGSPLHF

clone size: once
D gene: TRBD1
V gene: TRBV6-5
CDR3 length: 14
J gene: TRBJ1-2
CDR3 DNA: TGTGCCAGCAAATTCTCGGGACAGGGGTATGGCTACACCTTC
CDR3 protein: CASKFSGQGYGYTF

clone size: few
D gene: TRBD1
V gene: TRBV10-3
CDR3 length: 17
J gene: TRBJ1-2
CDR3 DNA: TGTGCCATCAGTGAGTCCGGGGGGACAGGAGGCTCCTATGGCTACACCTTC
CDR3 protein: CAISESGGTGGSYGYTF

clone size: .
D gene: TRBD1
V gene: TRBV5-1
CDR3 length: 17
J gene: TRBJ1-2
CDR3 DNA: TGCGCCAGCAGCACCTCAGGGGGGGTTCTCCAATCCTATGGCTACACCTTC
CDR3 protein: CASSTSGGVLQSYGYTF

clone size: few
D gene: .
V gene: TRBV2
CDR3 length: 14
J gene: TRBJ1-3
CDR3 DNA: TGTGCCAGCAGTGTGACGGGGAATGGAAACACCATATATTTT
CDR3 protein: CASSVTGNGNTIYF

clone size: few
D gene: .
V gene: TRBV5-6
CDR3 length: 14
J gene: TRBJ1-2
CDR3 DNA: TGTGCCAGCAGCGACAAGAGGGATTTGCTTGGCTACACCTTC
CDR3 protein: CASSDKRDLLGYTF

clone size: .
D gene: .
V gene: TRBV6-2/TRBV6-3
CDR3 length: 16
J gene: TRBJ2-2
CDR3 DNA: TGTGCCAGCAGTTTTCGAGGGTTGGAGGGGACCGGGGAGCTGTTTTTT
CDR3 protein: CASSFRGLEGTGELFF

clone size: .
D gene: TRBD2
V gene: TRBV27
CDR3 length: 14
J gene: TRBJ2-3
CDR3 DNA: TGTGCCAGCAGTTTTGGTCTAGCGGTAGATACGCAGTATTTT
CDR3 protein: CASSFGLAVDTQYF

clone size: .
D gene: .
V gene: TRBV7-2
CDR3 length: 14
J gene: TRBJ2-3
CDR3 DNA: TGTGCCAGCAGCGGAAGACACCCCACAGATACGCAGTATTTT
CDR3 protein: CASSGRHPTDTQYF

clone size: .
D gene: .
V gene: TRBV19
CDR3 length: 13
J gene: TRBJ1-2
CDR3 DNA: TGTGCCAGTTCCTCAGGGAGGAACTATGGCTACACCTTC
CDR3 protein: CASSSGRNYGYTF

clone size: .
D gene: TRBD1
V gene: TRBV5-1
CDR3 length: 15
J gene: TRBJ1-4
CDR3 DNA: TGCGCCAGCAGCGCAGACAGGGGGCTTAATGAAAAACTGTTTTTT
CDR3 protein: CASSADRGLNEKLFF

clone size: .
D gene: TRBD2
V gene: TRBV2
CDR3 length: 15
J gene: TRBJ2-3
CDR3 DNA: TGTGCCAGCAGGGAGAGCGGGGGGTCGTCAGATACGCAGTATTTT
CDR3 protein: CASRESGGSSDTQYF

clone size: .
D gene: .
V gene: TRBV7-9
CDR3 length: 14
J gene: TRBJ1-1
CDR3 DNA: TGTGCCAGCAGCCGAAGGAACCAGGCGGACTCGGCTTTCTTT
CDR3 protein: CASSRRNQADSAFF

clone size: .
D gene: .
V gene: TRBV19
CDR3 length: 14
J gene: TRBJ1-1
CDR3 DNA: TGTGCCAGTAGTTGGGGCAGGGGGAACACTGAAGCTTTCTTT
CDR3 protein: CASSWGRGNTEAFF

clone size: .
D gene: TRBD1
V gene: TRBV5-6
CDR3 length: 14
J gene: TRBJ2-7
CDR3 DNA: TGTGCCAGCAGCGTAAACAGGGGGCTAGGCGAGCAGTACTTC
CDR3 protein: CASSVNRGLGEQYF

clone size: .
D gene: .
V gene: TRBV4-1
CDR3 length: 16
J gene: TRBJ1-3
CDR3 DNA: TGCGCCAGCAGCCAAGAAACAGGTTACTCTGGAAACACCATATATTTT
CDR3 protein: CASSQETGYSGNTIYF

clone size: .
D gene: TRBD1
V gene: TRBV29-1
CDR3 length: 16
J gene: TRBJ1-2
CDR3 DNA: TGCAGCGTTGGGACAGGGGTTACTAATTACAACTATGGCTACACCTTC
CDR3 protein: CSVGTGVTNYNYGYTF

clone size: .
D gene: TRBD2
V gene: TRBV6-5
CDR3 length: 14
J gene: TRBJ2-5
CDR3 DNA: TGTGCCAGCAGCCTTCTAGCGGTAGGAGAGACCCAGTACTTC
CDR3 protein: CASSLLAVGETQYF

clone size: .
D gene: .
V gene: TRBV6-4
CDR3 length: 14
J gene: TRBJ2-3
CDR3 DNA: TGTGCCAGCAGTGAAAGAGGGGGGACAGATACGCAGTATTTT
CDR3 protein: CASSERGGTDTQYF

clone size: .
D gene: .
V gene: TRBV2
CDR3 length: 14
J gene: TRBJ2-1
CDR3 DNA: TGTGCCAGCACCCCGGACAGCACCTACAATGAGCAGTTCTTC
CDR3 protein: CASTPDSTYNEQFF

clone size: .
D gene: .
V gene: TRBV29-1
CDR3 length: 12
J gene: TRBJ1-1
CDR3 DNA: TGCAGCGCAGGGTGGGGGTACACTGAAGCTTTCTTT
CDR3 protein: CSAGWGYTEAFF

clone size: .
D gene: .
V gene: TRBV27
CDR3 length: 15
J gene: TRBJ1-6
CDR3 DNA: TGTGCCAGCAGTTTAGGGGCGGCGGGGGGGTGGCCCCTCCACTTT
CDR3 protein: CASSLGAAGGWPLHF

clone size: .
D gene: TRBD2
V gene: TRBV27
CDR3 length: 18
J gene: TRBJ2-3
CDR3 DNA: TGTGCCAGCAGTTTATTGACTAGCGGGGGGGGAGACACAGATACGCAGTATTTT
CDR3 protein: CASSLLTSGGGDTDTQYF

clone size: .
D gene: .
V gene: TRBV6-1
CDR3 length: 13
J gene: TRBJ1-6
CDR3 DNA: TGTGCCGCATCCCAAGCTAGAAATTCACCCCTCCACTTT
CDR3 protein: CAASQARNSPLHF